These 18 T cell receptor beta chains originate from one sample sequenced in a study of vaccination effects on CD4 cells after COVID-19. For these receptors, no antigen is known. Antigen-specific CD4+ T cells were expanded (with viral peptide pools) by the ViraFEST assay ahead of sequencing. Subsequent to a culture period of about ten days, CD4+ T cells were isolated. Two doses of either BNT162b2 or mRNA-1273 were given to each participant. Produced via immunoSEQ multiplex PCR; TCRdb's table is partial and in-frame only. Here the sample spans fewer than 35,000 clones, over 75% being singletons. The material was CD4+ T cells from PBMCs cultured with SARS-CoV-2 spike peptides, obtained after COVID-19 vaccination. The receptors shown here come from a human donor who received a COVID-19 vaccine. Some clones in this sample may be carry-over from other donors' samples.

The chain is built from TRBV4-3 and TRBJ2-7, with D perhaps TRBD1 (5 bases). Germline CDR1 is LGHNA and CDR2 is YSLEER. This CDR3 spans 13 amino acids. V was trimmed by 4 bases and J by 4 bases, leaving 11 bases between them. The CDR3 protein is CASSLWPGYEQYV. CDR3 bases: TGCGCCAGCAGCCTCTGGCCAGGGTACGAGCAGTACGTC.

The chain recombines TRBV3-1 (or the pseudogene TRBV3-2) with TRBJ2-5; TRBD1 matches at 7 bases. The ends lost 3 bases at V and 8 bases at J; junction bases unmatched: 9. This CDR3 has 14 residues. Germline loops: CDR1 LGHDT, CDR2 YNNKEL (reference sequence). CDR3 amino acids: CASSHASQGETQYF. The CDR3 DNA is TGTGCCAGCAGCCATGCCAGCCAGGGGGAAACCCAGTACTTC.

The V call is TRBV18, the J call TRBJ1-3, with 8 bases identical to TRBD1. The CDR3 has 15 residues. Germline CDR1 reads KGHSH; CDR2 reads LQKENI. Germline trimming cut 2 bases from V and 4 bases from J; bases unmatched to any gene: 4. The CDR3 protein is CASSPIWTGGNTIYF. The CDR3 region has the DNA TGTGCCAGCTCACCAATTTGGACAGGGGGAAACACCATATATTTT. The entire variable domain, with the rest obtained from reference TRBV18 and TRBJ1-3, is as follows: NAGVMQNPRHLVRRRGQEARLRCSPMKGHSHVYWYRQLPEEGLKFMVYLQKENIIDESGMPKERFSAEFPKEGPSILRIQQVVRGDSAAYFCASSPIWTGGNTIYFGEGSWLTVV.

The chain couples TRBV5-8 to TRBJ2-1; perhaps TRBD2 as D (5 bases). The germline V gene has CDR1 SGHTS and CDR2 YDEGEE. V dropped 2 bases and J dropped 2 bases, with 11 bases sitting between them. CDR3 size: 15 residues. CDR3 DNA: TGTGCCAGCAGCTTAGGGAGAAACACCTACAATGAGCAGTTCTTC. This gives the protein CASSLGRNTYNEQFF.

The chain links TRBV2 to TRBJ2-1, with D hard to call. CDR1 is SNHLY, CDR2 FYNNEI, per germline. The V end lost 6 bases, the J end lost 9 bases, and 15 bases lay between the germline ends. The CDR3 extends over 13 amino acids. CDR3 sequence (DNA): TGTGCCAGCAGGGGCACGGTCAGCAGTGAGCAGTTCTTC. The encoded protein is CASRGTVSSEQFF.

The chain uses TRBV5-6 and TRBJ1-6; 7 nucleotides agree with TRBD1. The CDR3 is 15 amino acids. The V gene end was trimmed by 4 bases and the J gene end by 4 bases; junction bases not matched to a gene: 5. Germline-derived CDR1 and CDR2 are SGHDT and YYEEEE. The CDR3 protein is CASSLRDRYNSPLHF. The CDR3 DNA is TGTGCCAGCAGCCTCCGGGACAGATATAATTCACCCCTCCACTTT.

The rearrangement links TRBV6-7 to TRBJ2-4; D not certain. TRBV6-7 counts as an open reading frame of uncertain function. This CDR3 has 15 amino acids. Between the trimmed V and J ends, which lost 6 bases and 0 bases, there was a span of 12 bases. Written as DNA, the CDR3 is TGTGCCAGCAGAAAAAACAGCATAGCCAAAAACATTCAGTACTTC. Protein product: CASRKNSIAKNIQYF.

The chain has TRBV24-1 and TRBJ2-3; 8 bases are a match to TRBD1. This CDR3 is 14 amino acids long. From germline, CDR1 is KGHDR and CDR2 SFDVKD. J was trimmed by 2 bases and V by 7 bases; bases with no gene match: 4. CDR3 sequence: CATRLTGDTDTQYF. The CDR3 coding sequence is TGTGCCACCAGGCTGACAGGGGACACAGATACGCAGTATTTT.

This sequence joins TRBV21-1 and TRBJ1-5; TRBD1 reflects the table's D call only, with no check against the DNA. TRBV21-1 is noted as a pseudogene. CDR3 length: 16 amino acids. CDR3: CASSKVDGQTNQPQHF. CDR3 DNA sequence: TGTGCCAGCAGCAAAGTCGATGGACAGACAAATCAGCCCCAGCATTTT.

The chain employs TRBV4-1 and TRBJ2-1, with 9 nucleotides matching TRBD2. V lost 4 bases to trimming and J lost 3 bases; unmatched junction nucleotides: 4. Germline V gene data show CDR1 as MGHRA and CDR2 as YSYEKL. This CDR3 is 15 amino acids long. For the CDR3, the DNA is TGCGCCAGCAGCCCGCGACTAGCGGACTACAATGAGCAGTTCTTC. Translation gives CASSPRLADYNEQFF.

By sample share, this clone is medium-sized (0.01 to 0.1%). The chain has TRBV14 and TRBJ1-2; D is uncertain. This CDR3 has 15 amino acids. Trimming cost V 2 bases and J 5 bases, with 15 bases left between them. Germline V gene data show CDR1 as SGHDN and CDR2 as FVKESK. This chain's CDR3 is CASSQYLTRQYGYTF. For the CDR3, the DNA is TGTGCCAGCAGCCAATACCTGACTCGGCAGTATGGCTACACCTTC.

V usage is TRBV10-3 and J usage is TRBJ1-6; 9 bases agree with TRBD1. Germline-derived CDR1 and CDR2 are ENHRY and SYGVKD. The CDR3 extends over 17 amino acids. V was clipped by 2 bases and J by 1 base; unmatched bases: 3. CDR3 nucleotide sequence: TGTGCCATCAGTGAGCCGGGACAGGGATCCTATAATTCACCCCTCCACTTT. It translates to CAISEPGQGSYNSPLHF.

The chain joins TRBV27 to TRBJ1-2; D perhaps matches TRBD1 (6 bases). The CDR3 contains 16 residues. Trimming stripped 2 bases from V and 4 bases from J, with 17 bases between. CDR1 is MNHEY and CDR2 is SMNVEV in the germline V gene (reference sequence). In DNA form, the CDR3 reads TGTGCCAGCAGTTTAACCCGCGTCGGGGGCGGCTATGGCTACACCTTC. Translation gives CASSLTRVGGGYGYTF.

In DNA form, the CDR3 reads TGTGCCACCAGCAGAGGAGGAATTGCAGCTGAAGCTTTCTTT. It encodes CATSRGGIAAEAFF. The rearrangement uses TRBV15 and TRBJ1-1; D gene unclear. V lost 1 base, J lost 6 bases, and 12 bases lay in between. Germline assignment: CDR1 LNHNV and CDR2 YYDKDF (reference sequence). The CDR3 runs to 14 residues.

The chain has TRBV7-2 and TRBJ1-2, with 8 bases identical to TRBD1. Germline V gene sequence: CDR1 SGHTA, CDR2 FQGNSA. This CDR3 contains 14 residues. Trimming took 2 bases from V and 4 from J; bases not matched to a gene: 3. The CDR3 DNA is TGTGCCAGCAGCTTAACCCAGGGGGCCTATGGCTACACCTTC. The encoded protein is CASSLTQGAYGYTF.

The gene calls are TRBV30 and TRBJ1-6; the D is unclear. V shed 0 bases and J shed 9 bases, with 3 bases lying between them. Looked up from germline, CDR1 is GTSNPN and CDR2 is SVGIG (reference sequence). The CDR3 spans 11 residues. The CDR3 coding sequence is TGTGCCTGGAGTGTATCTTCACCCCTCCACTTT. Translated: CAWSVSSPLHF. The whole variable domain, filled in from reference TRBV30 and TRBJ1-6, reads SQTIHQWPATLVQPVGSPLSLECTVEGTSNPNLYWYRQAAGRGLQLLFYSVGIGQISSEVPQNLSASRPQDRQFILSSKKLLLSDSGFYLCAWSVSSPLHFGNGTRLTVT.

The gene calls are TRBV9 and TRBJ1-4; D is unresolved. Per the germline V gene, CDR1 is SGDLS and CDR2 is YYNGEE. V was pared by 2 bases and J by 0 bases, with 2 bases between. The CDR3 spans 13 residues. In nucleotides, the CDR3 is TGTGCCAGCAGCGTCGCAACTAATGAAAAACTGTTTTTT. It specifies CASSVATNEKLFF.

This clone was observed a few times. The genes are TRBV19 and TRBJ1-4, with D hard to call. Per the germline V gene, CDR1 is LNHDA and CDR2 is SQIVND (reference sequence). The CDR3 is 14 amino acids. V lost 6 bases and J lost 6, with 14 bases in between. CDR3 nucleotides: TGTGCCAGTAGGCAGGCGGGTGTCGATGAAAAACTGTTTTTT. The encoded protein is CASRQAGVDEKLFF.